Listed here is a single T cell receptor beta chain. The data stem from a study of shared clonotypes between healthy human individuals. Study context: CD4 naive and CD4 memory each took three plates per donor, while CD8 naive took two and CD8 memory one.

Generated by immunoSEQ multiplex PCR, the TCRdb table keeps only in-frame clones and is missing some. The sample holds roughly 650,000 clones; 97% are singletons and the top ten take around 0.06%. Germline CDR1 is WNHNN and CDR2 is SYGVQD (reference sequence). The CDR3 extends over 15 amino acids. Trimming left V 2 bases short and J 4 bases short, with 12 bases between. Sequencing used naive CD4+ T cells sorted from blood. Subset meaning: CD45RA+ positively selected. The chain is built from TRBV10-1 and TRBJ2-1; no reliable D call. The sequence derives from a woman under 40 in good health. In DNA, the CDR3 is TGCGCCAGCAGTGAGACTCAATCCCCGTACAATGAGCAGTTCTTC. This translates into CASSETQSPYNEQFF.